The clone carrying this T cell receptor (beta chain) has ten or more counts. The CDR3 sequence is 16 residues long. Germline values: CDR1 MGHDK, CDR2 SYGVNS. Trimming took off 4 bases at V and 6 bases at J, with 19 bases between the two ends. The sample belongs to a study of T-cell reconstitution after alpha-beta-depleted transplantation in children. Unique molecular identifiers were incorporated during preparation of the TCRbeta library. Each CDR3 protein gets one entry after TCRdb re-called the PCR reads with MiXCR. This table has hundreds of thousands of distinct CDR3 sequences, about a tenth appearing once.

The chain links TRBV25-1 to TRBJ2-1; D not resolved. The source was PBMCs from the stem cell graft donor, collected from the stem cell graft. The origin of this receptor is a human donor who donated a stem cell graft to a child with SCID. CDR3 bases: TGTGCCAGCAGTGGAGCCTCTGGTGGGAAAGGCAATGAGCAGTTCTTC. Encoded protein: CASSGASGGKGNEQFF.